This section outlines one T cell receptor (beta chain) sequence together with its context. The sample comes from a study of response to subunit inactivated influenza vaccine. CDR3 length equals 18 residues. CDR1 is SGDLS, CDR2 YYNGEE, per germline. The V end lost 4 bases, the J end lost 0 bases, and 23 bases lay between the germline ends. Each CDR3 protein gets one entry after TCRdb re-called the RT-PCR reads with MiXCR. This table has hundreds of thousands of distinct CDR3 sequences, approximately 13% appearing once. Sequences were derived from PBMCs from blood, sampled 14 to 15 days before vaccination. This chain links TRBV9 with TRBJ2-7, with TRBD2 as a possible D gene (6 bases). The clonotype comes from a man in his fifties or sixties who received an inactivated influenza vaccine. CDR3 DNA: TGTGCCAGCAGCCGGGGGAGCGGGTCCGGAGAACACTCCTACGAGCAGTACTTC. Its protein product is CASSRGSGSGEHSYEQYF.